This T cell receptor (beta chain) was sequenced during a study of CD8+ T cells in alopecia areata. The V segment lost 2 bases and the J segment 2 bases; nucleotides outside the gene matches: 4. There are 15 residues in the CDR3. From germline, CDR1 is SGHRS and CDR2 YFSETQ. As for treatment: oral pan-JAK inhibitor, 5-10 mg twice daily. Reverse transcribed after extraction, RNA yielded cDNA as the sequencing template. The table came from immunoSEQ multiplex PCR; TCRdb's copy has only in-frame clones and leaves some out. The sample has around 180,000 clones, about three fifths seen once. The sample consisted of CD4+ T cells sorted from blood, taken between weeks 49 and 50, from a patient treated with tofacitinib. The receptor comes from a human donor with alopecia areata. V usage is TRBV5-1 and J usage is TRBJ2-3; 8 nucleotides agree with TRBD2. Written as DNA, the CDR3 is TGCGCCAGCAGCTTCACAGCGGGGGCCACAGATACGCAGTATTTT. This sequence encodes CASSFTAGATDTQYF.